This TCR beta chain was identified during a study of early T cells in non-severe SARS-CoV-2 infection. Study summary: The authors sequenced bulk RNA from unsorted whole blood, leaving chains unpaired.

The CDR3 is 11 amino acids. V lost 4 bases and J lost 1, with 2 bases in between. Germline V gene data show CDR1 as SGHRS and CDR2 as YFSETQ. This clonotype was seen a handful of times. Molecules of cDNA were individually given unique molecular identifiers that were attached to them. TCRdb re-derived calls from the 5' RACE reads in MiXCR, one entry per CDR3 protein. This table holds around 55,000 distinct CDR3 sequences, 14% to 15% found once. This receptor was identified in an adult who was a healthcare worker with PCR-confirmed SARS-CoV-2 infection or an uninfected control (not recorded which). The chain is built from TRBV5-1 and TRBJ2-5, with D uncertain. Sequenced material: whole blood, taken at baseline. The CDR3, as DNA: TGCGCCAGCAGCATCCAAGAGACCCAGTACTTC. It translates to CASSIQETQYF.